This T cell receptor beta chain is from a study of blood T cell repertoires in COVID-19. About the research overall: Acute-phase and convalescent COVID-19 samples originated in the United States, Italy and Spain. Sources were T cells, B-cell-depleted T cells, or PBMCs; the material itself was cDNA or gDNA.

In the source study's methods: Reference gene primer amplification gave estimated nucleated cell counts. Method: immunoSEQ multiplex PCR; TCRdb's copy keeps in-frame clones and lacks some. D and trimming come from the DNA, and the V and J calls and clone size come from that table. The sample carries roughly 57,000 clones, more than 90% recorded once. The origin of this receptor is a human donor in a cohort sampled during active COVID-19. The material sequenced was peripheral blood.

This chain's CDR3 is CASGFNPGQGANYGYTF. The CDR3 nucleotides read TGTGCTAGTGGTTTCAACCCCGGACAGGGGGCTAACTATGGCTACACCTTC. V and J are TRBV12-5 and TRBJ1-2, with 10 bases matching TRBD1. The CDR3 covers 17 residues. Germline CDR1 and CDR2: LGHNT and FRNRAP. V shed 3 bases, J shed 0 bases, and the junction held 7 bases outside the gene matches. Full variable domain (rest looked up from reference TRBV12-5 and TRBJ1-2): DARVTQTPRHKVTEMGQEVTMRCQPILGHNTVFWYRQTMMQGLELLAYFRNRAPLDDSGMPKDRFSAEMPDATLATLKIQPSEPRDSAVYFCASGFNPGQGANYGYTFGSGTRLTVV.